This TCR beta chain emerged from a study of CXCR3 chemokines and chemotherapy response in bladder cancer. The CDR3 extends over 15 amino acids. V dropped 5 bases and J dropped 1; count of bases not matched to a gene: 2. Germline CDR1 reads MNHEY; CDR2 reads SVGAGI. One entry per CDR3 protein results from TCRdb running MiXCR on the PCR reads. This table has fewer than 1,500 distinct CDR3 sequences, 19% appearing once. This sample was obtained from a patient whose treatment included neoadjuvant chemotherapy. The sequence came from a human donor with bladder cancer that did not respond to neoadjuvant chemotherapy. V is TRBV6-5 and J is TRBJ2-1; 10 nucleotides align to TRBD2. CDR3 region: CASSRAGGSYNEQFF. For the CDR3, the DNA is TGTGCCAGCAGTCGAGCGGGAGGGTCCTACAATGAGCAGTTCTTC.